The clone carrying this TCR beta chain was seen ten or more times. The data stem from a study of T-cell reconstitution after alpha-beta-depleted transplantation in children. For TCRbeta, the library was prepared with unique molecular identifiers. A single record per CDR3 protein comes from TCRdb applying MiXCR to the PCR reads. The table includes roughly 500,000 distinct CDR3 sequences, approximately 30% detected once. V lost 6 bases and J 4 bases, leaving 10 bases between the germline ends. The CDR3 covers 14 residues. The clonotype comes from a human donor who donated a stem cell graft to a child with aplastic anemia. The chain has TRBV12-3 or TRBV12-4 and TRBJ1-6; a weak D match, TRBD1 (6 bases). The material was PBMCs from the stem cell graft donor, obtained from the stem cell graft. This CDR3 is CASSLGQYNSPLHF. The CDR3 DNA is TGTGCCAGCAGCCTCGGACAGTATAATTCACCCCTCCACTTT.